One sample yielded the 3 T cell receptor beta chains listed below, sequenced in a study of cytomegalovirus exposure and HLA in healthy donors (dated 2017 in TCRdb). Library generation was performed with the immunoSEQ multiplex PCR assay. A mixture of 60 forward primers for TCR Vbeta segments and 13 reverse primers for TCR Jbeta segments was used in the multiplex PCR. The table was pulled from immuneACCESS by TCRdb, which kept in-frame rearrangements only. Such tables lose some clones; where checked, under half of the loss comes from unresolved V genes, and the rest has no known cause. The sample includes 150,000 or so clones, with roughly 75% observed a single time. The top ten hold about 3% of the sample. Sequencing used PBMCs. All receptors come from a man between 40 and 49 years old in good health and CMV-seronegative.

V is TRBV5-1 and J is TRBJ1-2; 10 bases match TRBD1. V lost 7 bases and J lost 14; bases outside the gene matches: 20. Looked up from germline, CDR1 is SGHRS and CDR2 is YFSETQ. The CDR3 extends over 15 amino acids. CDR3 in DNA: TGCGCCAGCGAATCCGGGACAGGGGATCGGGGATTGGGAACCTTC. Translation: CASESGTGDRGLGTF. Combining the CDR3 with reference TRBV5-1 and TRBJ1-2 gives the whole variable domain KAGVTQTPRYLIKTRGQQVTLSCSPISGHRSVSWYQQTPGQGLQFLFEYFSETQRNKGNFPGRFSGRQFSNSRSEMNVSTLELGDSALYLCASESGTGDRGLGTFGSGTRLTVV.

A remark on this clone: Relative to the germline gene, one junction end is altered; a read error may explain this. The chain links TRBV7-9 to TRBJ1-2, with TRBD1 matching 8 bases. The CDR3 has 15 residues. CDR1 SEHNR and CDR2 FQNEAQ come from the germline V gene (reference sequence). The CDR3, as DNA: TGTTCCAGCAGCGCGCCGGGACAGGATTGGGATGGCTACACCTTC. Encoded protein: CSSSAPGQDWDGYTF. The full variable domain, with the rest looked up from reference TRBV7-9 and TRBJ1-2, is DTGVSQNPRHKITKRGQNVTFRCDPISEHNRLYWYRQTLGQGPEFLTYFQNEAQLEKSRLLSDRFSAERPKGSFSTLEIQRTEQGDSAMYLCSSSAPGQDWDGYTFGSGTRLTVV.

The chain combines TRBV9 with TRBJ2-7, with D possibly being TRBD1 (6 bases). The ends were cut back, 3 bases at V and 3 bases at J, with 13 bases in the middle. This CDR3 comprises 14 residues. Germline loops: CDR1 SGDLS, CDR2 YYNGEE. This CDR3 is CASSEGHDDYEQYF. Written as DNA, the CDR3 is TGTGCCAGCAGCGAGGGACACGACGACTACGAGCAGTACTTC.